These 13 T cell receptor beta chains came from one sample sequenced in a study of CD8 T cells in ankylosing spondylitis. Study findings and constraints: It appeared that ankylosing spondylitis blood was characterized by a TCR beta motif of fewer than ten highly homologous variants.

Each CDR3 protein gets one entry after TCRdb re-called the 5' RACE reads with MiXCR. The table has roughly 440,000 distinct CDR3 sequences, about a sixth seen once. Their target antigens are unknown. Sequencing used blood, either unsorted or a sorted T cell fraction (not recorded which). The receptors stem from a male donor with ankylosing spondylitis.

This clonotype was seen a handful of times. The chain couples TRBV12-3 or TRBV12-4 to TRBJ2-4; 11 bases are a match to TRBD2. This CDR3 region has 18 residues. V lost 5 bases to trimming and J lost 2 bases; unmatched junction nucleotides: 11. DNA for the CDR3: TGTGCCAGCAGTCCCGACCATAGCGGGGGGGCCTCCAAAAACATTCAGTACTTC. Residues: CASSPDHSGGASKNIQYF.

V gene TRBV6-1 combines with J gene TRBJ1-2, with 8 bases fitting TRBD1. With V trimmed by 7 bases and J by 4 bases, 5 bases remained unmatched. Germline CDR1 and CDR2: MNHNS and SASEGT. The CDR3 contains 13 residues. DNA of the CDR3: TGTGCCAGCACACACAGGGGGACCTATGGCTACACCTTC. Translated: CASTHRGTYGYTF.

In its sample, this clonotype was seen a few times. The CDR3 protein is CASSPHKGRTDTQYF. Written as DNA, the CDR3 is TGTGCCAGCTCACCACATAAAGGGCGCACAGATACGCAGTATTTT. V is TRBV18 and J is TRBJ2-3; D ambiguous. Germline CDR1 KGHSH, CDR2 LQKENI. Trimming stripped 1 base from V and 1 base from J, with 9 bases between. CDR3 size: 15 residues.

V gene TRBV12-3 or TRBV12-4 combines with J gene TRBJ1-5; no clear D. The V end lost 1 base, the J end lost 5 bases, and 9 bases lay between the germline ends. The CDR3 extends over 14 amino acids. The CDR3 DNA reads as TGTGCCAGCAGTTTAGGAGGGTTTGATCAGCCCCAGCATTTT. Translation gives CASSLGGFDQPQHF.

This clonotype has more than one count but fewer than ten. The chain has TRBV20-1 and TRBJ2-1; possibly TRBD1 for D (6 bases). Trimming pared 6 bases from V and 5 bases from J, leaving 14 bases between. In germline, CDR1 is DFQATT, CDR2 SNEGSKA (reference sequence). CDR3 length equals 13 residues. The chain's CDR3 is CSAATGRDNEQFF. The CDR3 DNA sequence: TGCAGTGCCGCCACAGGGCGAGACAATGAGCAGTTCTTC.

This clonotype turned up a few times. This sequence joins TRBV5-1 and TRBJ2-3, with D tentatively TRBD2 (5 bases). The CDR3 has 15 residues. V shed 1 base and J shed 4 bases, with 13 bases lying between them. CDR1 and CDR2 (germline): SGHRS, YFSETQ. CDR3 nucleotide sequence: TGCGCCAGCAGCTTGAATACAGTGAGGGCAGATACGCAGTATTTT. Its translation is CASSLNTVRADTQYF.

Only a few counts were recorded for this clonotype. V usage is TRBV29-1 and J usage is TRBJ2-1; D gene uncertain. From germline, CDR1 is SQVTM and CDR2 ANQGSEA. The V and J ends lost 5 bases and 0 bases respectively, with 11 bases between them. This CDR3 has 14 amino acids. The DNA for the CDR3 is TGCAGCGTTCTCAGCGTACGCTCCTACAATGAGCAGTTCTTC. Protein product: CSVLSVRSYNEQFF.

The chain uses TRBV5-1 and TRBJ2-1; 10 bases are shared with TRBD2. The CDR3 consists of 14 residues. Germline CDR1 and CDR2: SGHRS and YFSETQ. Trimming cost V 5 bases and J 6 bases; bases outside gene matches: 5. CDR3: CASSRTSGSNEQFF. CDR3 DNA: TGCGCCAGCAGTCGGACTAGCGGCAGCAATGAGCAGTTCTTC.

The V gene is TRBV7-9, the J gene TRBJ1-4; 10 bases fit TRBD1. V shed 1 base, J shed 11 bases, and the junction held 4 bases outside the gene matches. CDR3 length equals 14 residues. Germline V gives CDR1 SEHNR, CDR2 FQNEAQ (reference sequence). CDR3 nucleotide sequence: TGTGCCAGCAGCTTAGGACAGGGGGCGAGGAAACTGTTTTTT. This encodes CASSLGQGARKLFF.

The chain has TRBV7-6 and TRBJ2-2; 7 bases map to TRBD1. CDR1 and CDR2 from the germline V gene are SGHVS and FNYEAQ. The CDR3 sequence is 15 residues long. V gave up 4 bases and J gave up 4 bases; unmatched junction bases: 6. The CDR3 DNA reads TGTGCCAGCAGCTCGGACAGGATCCCCACCGGGGAGCTGTTTTTT. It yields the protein CASSSDRIPTGELFF.

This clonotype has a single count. The DNA of the CDR3 is TGTGCCAGCAGCTTGGGGCGGCAGGGGGTCGTGAACACCGGGGAGCTGTTTTTT. The encoded protein is CASSLGRQGVVNTGELFF. The V gene is TRBV5-6, the J gene TRBJ2-2; 7 bases map to TRBD1. Looked up from germline, CDR1 is SGHDT and CDR2 is YYEEEE. The V segment lost 0 bases and the J segment 1 base; nucleotides outside the gene matches: 9. This CDR3 spans 18 amino acids. Full variable domain (outside the CDR3, taken from reference TRBV5-6 and TRBJ2-2): DAGVTQSPTHLIKTRGQQVTLRCSPKSGHDTVSWYQQALGQGPQFIFQYYEEEERQRGNFPDRFSGHQFPNYSSELNVNALLLGDSALYLCASSLGRQGVVNTGELFFGEGSRLTVL.

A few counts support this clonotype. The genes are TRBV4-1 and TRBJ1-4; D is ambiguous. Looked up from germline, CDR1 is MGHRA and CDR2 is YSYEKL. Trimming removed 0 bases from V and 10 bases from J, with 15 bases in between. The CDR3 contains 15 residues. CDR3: CASSQDLGTFGKLFF. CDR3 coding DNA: TGCGCCAGCAGCCAAGATCTAGGCACGTTTGGAAAACTGTTTTTT.

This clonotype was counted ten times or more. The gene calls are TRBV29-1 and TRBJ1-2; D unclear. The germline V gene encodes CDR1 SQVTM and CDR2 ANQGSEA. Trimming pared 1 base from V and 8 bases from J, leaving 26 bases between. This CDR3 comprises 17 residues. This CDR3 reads CSVEVPRTGTSNRGYTF. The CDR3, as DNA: TGCAGCGTTGAAGTTCCCCGAACTGGAACATCGAACCGGGGCTACACCTTC.